This is a list of T cell receptor beta chains from one sample in a study of blood T cell repertoires in COVID-19. Data came from immunoSEQ multiplex PCR; TCRdb stores just in-frame clones and leaves some out. The table shows 250,000 to 300,000 clones, with 86% occurring only once. The sequencing sample was made of peripheral blood. The origin of the receptors is a woman aged 25 to 39 with COVID-19, enrolled during active disease. CDR3s leave out the opening cysteine and the closing phenylalanine or tryptophan. The order of the fields is D gene, V gene, J gene, CDR3 protein. The D gene is left open where the match is weak.

.	TRBV10-3	TRBJ2-1	AISGGEDEQF
.	TRBV3-1/TRBV3-2	TRBJ1-1	ASSQSVGAGLG
.	TRBV19	TRBJ2-7	ASSPDNYEQY
.	TRBV5-1	TRBJ1-2	ASKDKPSYGYT
.	TRBV25-1	TRBJ1-2	ASSDSWGDLYGYT
TRBD1	TRBV5-5	TRBJ1-1	ASSSISPAGGIFMNTEAF
TRBD2	TRBV7-6	TRBJ2-3	ASSWTSGGRDTQY
.	TRBV19	TRBJ2-1	ASRSGPNEQF
TRBD1	TRBV6-2/TRBV6-3	TRBJ1-2	ASSSYPTGAGGYT
.	TRBV2	TRBJ1-1	ASSAGALEAF
.	TRBV5-4	TRBJ2-7	ASSLGAGYEQY
.	TRBV19	TRBJ2-3	ASSGGRLSTDTQY
.	TRBV19	TRBJ1-1	ASSIERRSEAF
.	TRBV27	TRBJ2-3	ASGLQGGGVGGTQY
.	TRBV24-1	TRBJ2-7	ATSDAGGNEQY
.	TRBV5-5	TRBJ2-7	ASSSGLAPYEQY
.	TRBV4-1	TRBJ2-3	ASSLRLVTDTQY
.	TRBV19	TRBJ1-2	ASRVDTVKGYT
.	TRBV6-5	TRBJ2-7	ASNHDRPAYEQY
TRBD2	TRBV28	TRBJ2-7	ASSHMLAGDYEQY
.	TRBV6-4	TRBJ1-4	AYCLFPTDKNEKLF
TRBD1	TRBV19	TRBJ2-7	ASASGGAVAYEQY